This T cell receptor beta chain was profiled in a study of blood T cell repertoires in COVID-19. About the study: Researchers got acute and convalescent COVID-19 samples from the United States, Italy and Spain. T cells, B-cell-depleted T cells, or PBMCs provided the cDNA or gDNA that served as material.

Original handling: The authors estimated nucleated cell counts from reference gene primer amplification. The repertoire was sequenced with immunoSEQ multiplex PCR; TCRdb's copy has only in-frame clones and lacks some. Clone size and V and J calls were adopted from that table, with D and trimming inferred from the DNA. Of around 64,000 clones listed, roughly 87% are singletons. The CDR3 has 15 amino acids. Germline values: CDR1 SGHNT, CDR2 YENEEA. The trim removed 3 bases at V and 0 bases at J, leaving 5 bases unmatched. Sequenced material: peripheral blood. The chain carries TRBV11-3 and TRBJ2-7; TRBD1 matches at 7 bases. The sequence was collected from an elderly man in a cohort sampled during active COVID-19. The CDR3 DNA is TGTGCCAGCAGCTTTCGGACAGGATCCTCCTACGAGCAGTACTTC. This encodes CASSFRTGSSYEQYF.